The present T cell receptor (beta chain) was sequenced within a study of blood T cell repertoires in COVID-19. Study at large: The United States, Italy and Spain supplied acute and convalescent COVID-19 samples. Sources were T cells, B-cell-depleted T cells, or PBMCs; the material itself was cDNA or gDNA.

Methods used by the authors: Estimated nucleated cell counts came from reference gene primer amplification. TCRdb's table, derived via immunoSEQ multiplex PCR, lists solely in-frame clones and lacks some. V and J calls and clone size are as listed in that table; D and trimming were resolved from the DNA. The sample records tens of thousands of clones, about 85% being singletons. CDR3 length equals 14 residues. In germline, CDR1 is LNHDA, CDR2 SQIVND (reference sequence). V shed 3 bases and J shed 0 bases, with 8 bases lying between them. The chain employs TRBV19 and TRBJ1-1, with TRBD1 as a possible D gene (6 bases). The sequenced sample was peripheral blood. This sequence originates from a man between 60 and 70 years old with COVID-19, enrolled during active disease. CDR3 amino acids: CASSIGTLNTEAFF. Written as DNA, the CDR3 is TGTGCCAGTAGTATCGGGACATTGAACACTGAAGCTTTCTTT.